This TCR beta chain was sequenced for a study of human T cells and chemical hapten exposure. Across the study: Skin of the upper inner arm, about 2 cm by about 2 cm, received 2% DPC for sensitization.

Whole-study findings and limits: Significantly more large CDR3 similarity clusters were formed by expanded TCRs than by controls.

MiXCR, run by TCRdb on the RACE reads, gives a single entry per CDR3 protein. The sample lists approximately 90,000 distinct CDR3 sequences, approximately 9.9% seen once, with roughly 2.3% in the top ten. This sample's time point: patch test 2, 6 weeks after DPC sensitization. This sample's treatment: therapeutic diphenylcyclopropenone sensitization with weekly scalp DPC. Unfractionated whole blood served as the source for total RNA extraction. This clonotype has just a few counts. Its specificity is not known. V lost 0 bases and J lost 10, with 4 bases in between. This CDR3 comprises 12 residues. The J gene is TRBJ1-6, the V gene TRBV12-3 or TRBV12-4; no firm D call. The sequence derives from a middle-aged man with alopecia areata. Some clones in this sample may be carry-over from other donors' samples. The sample here was whole blood, taken in connection with sensitization to the hapten diphenylcyclopropenone (DPC). Written as DNA, the CDR3 is TGTGCCAGCAGTTTAGCGCGATCACCCCTCCACTTT. It yields the protein CASSLARSPLHF.